This paragraph covers one T cell receptor (beta chain) sequence. Its antigen is currently unknown. Diagnoses rested on clinical symptoms, serum thyroxine and TRAb, thyroid ultrasound and orbital computed tomography. The sample comes from a study of T cells in Graves' hyperthyroidism and ophthalmopathy. Study results and limitations: Through a model of 13 V-J features, ophthalmopathy was separated from stable hyperthyroidism. Blood held most thyroid clonotypes expanded above 0.001 frequency. The model's output predicted ophthalmopathy at a median of approximately 6.5 months prior to onset.

Looked up from germline, CDR1 is ENHRY and CDR2 is SYGVKD. V dropped 8 bases and J dropped 3 bases, with 13 bases sitting between them. The length of the CDR3 is 13 residues. TCR beta CDR3 region amplification was performed from RNA transcripts. TCR CDR3 underwent first-round RT-PCR with the HTBI primer set. From the multiplex PCR reads, TCRdb called clonotypes with MiXCR, one entry per CDR3 protein. The sample has 450,000 to 700,000 distinct CDR3 sequences, more than 45% seen once; the top ten hold 15% to 20%. Material for sequencing was peripheral blood or thyroid tissue (not recorded which). This TCR was sampled from an adult woman with Graves' disease, either hyperthyroidism or ophthalmopathy (not recorded which). This sequence joins TRBV10-3 and TRBJ1-2; TRBD1 is a possible D gene (5 bases). As DNA, the CDR3 is TGTGCCATCTTCTCCAGGGAAGACTATGGCTACACCTTC. This codes for CAIFSREDYGYTF.